This TCR beta chain appears in the sequencing data of a study of regulatory T cells in long-lasting Graves disease. Arm-PCR of CDR3 regions with iRepertoire HTBI primers generated TCR beta libraries. TCRdb analysed the multiplex PCR reads with MiXCR anew, one entry per CDR3 protein. Of roughly 430,000 distinct CDR3 sequences listed, about a sixth are singletons. This clonotype was detected many times. Time point denoted: newly diagnosed GD, antithyroid drugs for less than 3 months. Construction of the TCR library relied on RNA isolated from PBMCs. The same specimen was also included in a second study, on T cells in Graves' hyperthyroidism and ophthalmopathy.

The clonotype originates from a woman aged 25 to 39 with Graves disease. The sample was peripheral blood mononuclear cells (PBMCs), taken at new diagnosis, from a patient treated with antithyroid drugs.

CDR3 residues: CASSLESGRPYNEQFF. The CDR3 DNA is TGCGCCAGCAGCTTGGAAAGCGGGAGACCGTACAATGAGCAGTTCTTC. The V and J genes are TRBV5-1 and TRBJ2-1; 8 bases line up with TRBD2. Per germline, CDR1 SGHRS and CDR2 YFSETQ. This CDR3 is built from 16 residues. J lost 4 bases, V lost 0 bases, and 6 bases had no gene match. Supplemented by reference TRBV5-1 and TRBJ2-1, the full variable domain reads KAGVTQTPRYLIKTRGQQVTLSCSPISGHRSVSWYQQTPGQGLQFLFEYFSETQRNKGNFPGRFSGRQFSNSRSEMNVSTLELGDSALYLCASSLESGRPYNEQFFGPGTRLTVL.